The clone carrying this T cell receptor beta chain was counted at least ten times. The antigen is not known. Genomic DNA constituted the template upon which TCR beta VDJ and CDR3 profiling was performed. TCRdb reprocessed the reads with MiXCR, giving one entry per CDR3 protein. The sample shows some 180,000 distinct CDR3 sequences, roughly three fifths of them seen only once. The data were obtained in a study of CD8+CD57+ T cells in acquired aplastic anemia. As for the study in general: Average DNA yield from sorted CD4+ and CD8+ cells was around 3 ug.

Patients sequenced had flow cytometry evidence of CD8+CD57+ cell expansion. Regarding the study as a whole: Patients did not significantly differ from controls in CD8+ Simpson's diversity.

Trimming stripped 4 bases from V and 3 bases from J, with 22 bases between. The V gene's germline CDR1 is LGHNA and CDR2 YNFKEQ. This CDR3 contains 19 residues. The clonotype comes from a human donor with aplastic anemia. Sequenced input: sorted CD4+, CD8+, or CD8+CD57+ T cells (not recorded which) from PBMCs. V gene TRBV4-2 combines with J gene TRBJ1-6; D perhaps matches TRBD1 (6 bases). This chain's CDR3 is CASSPAVGRGLNYNSPLHF. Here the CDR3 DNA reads TGTGCCAGCAGCCCTGCCGTCGGCAGGGGCCTAAACTATAATTCACCCCTCCACTTT.